This T cell receptor beta chain emerged from a study of shared clonotypes between healthy human individuals. Study-wide context: Each donor contributed plates that comprised three CD4 naive, three CD4 memory, two CD8 naive and one CD8 memory. Study outcomes and limitations: Few donors limited the genetic and exposure-history diversity represented.

TCRdb's copy holds only in-frame clones and misses some; the assay was immunoSEQ multiplex PCR. The sample consists of about 2,100,000 clones, approximately 94% of them appearing once. Trimming took off 3 bases at V and 7 bases at J, with 9 bases between the two ends. CDR1 is MDHEN, CDR2 SYDVKM, per germline. This CDR3 contains 13 residues. The naive CD8 population came from CD45RO-negative cells selected for CCR7, without terminally differentiated effector memory CD45RA+ cells. Donors were Caucasian adults residing in Nashville, Tennessee, USA. Worth noting for this clone: No antigen is known for it.

The clonotype originates from a young man in good health. Some clones in this sample may be carry-over from other donors' samples. The sample consisted of naive CD8+ T cells from PBMCs. The chain has TRBV28 and TRBJ2-2; weak D call: TRBD1 (5 bases). The CDR3, as DNA: TGTGCCAGCAGTTTGGGGCAGGTCGGGGAGCTGTTTTTT. Protein sequence: CASSLGQVGELFF.